This T cell receptor beta chain was sequenced for a study of blood T cells in healthy people across ages. The junction had 12 bases not matched to a gene; V was cut back by 5 bases and J by 0 bases. Germline CDR1 is PRHDT and CDR2 is FYEKMQ (reference sequence). The CDR3 has 18 amino acids. The second PCR ran roughly 6 to 11 cycles with a sample-barcoded 5' primer and J-beta primers. TCRdb used MiXCR to reprocess the 5' RACE reads, holding one entry per CDR3 protein. The sample consists of some 1.4 million distinct CDR3 sequences, about 40% of them appearing once. The genes are TRBV13 and TRBJ2-1; TRBD2 aligns across 8 bases. The receptor's source is a woman younger than 30 in good health. Sequences were obtained from blood. The chain's CDR3 is CASSRNSGMALSYNEQFF. As DNA, the CDR3 is TGTGCCAGCAGCAGGAATAGCGGGATGGCCCTCTCCTACAATGAGCAGTTCTTC.